A single sample is the source of the 15 T cell receptor beta chains below, sequenced in a study of T-cell memory formation after mild COVID-19 (dated by TCRdb to the early 2020s). Library method: 5' RACE. The instrument was an Illumina NovaSeq 6000. The public sequencing data were trimmed at Q25 with fastp and processed into clonotypes with MiXCR by TCRdb, which kept only in-frame beta chains. Every CDR3 protein is listed once, alongside the most common genes and DNA of its rows. Across this sample there are 350,000 to 400,000 distinct CDR3 sequences, with around an eighth seen only once. Jointly, the top ten make up under 25% of the sample. Sequencing was performed on PBMCs or a T cell subset sorted from them (not recorded which). These receptors were collected from a man aged 18-30 years who had mild COVID-19 (a few samples of this study predate the infection). The sample titles of this study are shuffled in the database, so cell type and time point are left out; the donor was told from shared clones.

The chain employs TRBV9 and TRBJ2-1; D remains ambiguous. V was clipped by 3 bases and J by 8 bases, with 9 bases between them. CDR3 length equals 12 residues. Germline V lookup: CDR1 SGDLS, CDR2 YYNGEE. This CDR3 reads CASSGLSDEQFF. The CDR3 DNA reads TGTGCCAGCAGCGGCCTCTCAGATGAGCAGTTCTTC.

This clonotype was seen a handful of times. The genes are TRBV12-3 or TRBV12-4 and TRBJ1-3; D gene ambiguous. The CDR3 consists of 14 residues. V was shortened by 2 bases and J by 0 bases, with 5 bases between the two germline ends. CDR3 region: CASSLTTSGNTIYF. DNA for the CDR3: TGTGCCAGCAGTTTAACCACCTCTGGAAACACCATATATTTT.

There are a few counts of this clonotype. This rearrangement joins TRBV7-9 to TRBJ2-5; D not resolved. This CDR3 is built from 16 residues. Trimming cost V 4 bases and J 2 bases, with 17 bases left between them. The germline CDR1 and CDR2 sequences are SEHNR and FQNEAQ (reference sequence). In DNA form, the CDR3 reads TGTGCCAGCAGCTCCACGGTAAAGGACGGTCAAGAGACCCAGTACTTC. It codes for CASSSTVKDGQETQYF.

The V call is TRBV28, the J call TRBJ2-1; maybe TRBD1 (6 bases). The CDR3 covers 15 residues. Trimming removed 6 bases from V and 4 bases from J, with 16 bases in between. CDR1 MDHEN and CDR2 SYDVKM come from the germline V gene. In nucleotides, the CDR3 is TGTGCCAGCAGCCCAGGACAGCCATTATACAATGAGCAGTTCTTC. Its protein product is CASSPGQPLYNEQFF.

This clonotype was counted at least ten times. The chain carries TRBV30 and TRBJ1-1; D is perhaps TRBD1 (5 bases). This CDR3 has 15 residues. From germline, CDR1 is GTSNPN and CDR2 SVGIG (reference sequence). V was trimmed by 4 bases and J by 2 bases, leaving 17 bases between them. CDR3 in amino acids: CAWTVGGSGNTEAFF. CDR3 bases: TGTGCCTGGACCGTGGGGGGGAGCGGTAACACTGAAGCTTTCTTT.

This clonotype was observed a few times. The chain combines TRBV7-2 with TRBJ1-4; TRBD1 is a possible D gene (6 bases). Between the trimmed V and J ends, which lost 0 bases and 8 bases, there was a span of 10 bases. This CDR3 comprises 14 residues. Per the germline V gene, CDR1 is SGHTA and CDR2 is FQGNSA. CDR3 protein: CASSLAGGREKLFF. DNA of the CDR3: TGTGCCAGCAGCTTAGCCGGGGGGCGAGAAAAACTGTTTTTT.

The chain carries TRBV7-9 and TRBJ2-5; D is undetermined. In germline, CDR1 is SEHNR, CDR2 FQNEAQ (reference sequence). The CDR3 length is 16 residues. V lost 2 bases and J lost 3, with 16 bases in between. The CDR3 region is CASSLLAVRAKETQYF. The DNA of the CDR3 is TGTGCCAGCAGCTTACTTGCAGTTCGGGCAAAAGAGACCCAGTACTTC.

Many counts were recorded for this clonotype. The chain recombines TRBV4-1 with TRBJ2-1; 7 bases agree with TRBD2. This CDR3 is 14 amino acids long. The germline CDR1 and CDR2 sequences are MGHRA and YSYEKL. After removal of 4 bases from V and 4 bases from J, the junction contained 4 bases not matched to a gene. This CDR3 is CASSPSGAYNEQFF. The CDR3, as DNA: TGCGCCAGCAGCCCCAGCGGGGCTTACAATGAGCAGTTCTTC.

This clonotype turned up a few times. The chain combines TRBV4-2 with TRBJ1-1; 9 nucleotides align to TRBD1. The CDR3 runs to 15 residues. Germline V gene lookup returns CDR1 LGHNA and CDR2 YNFKEQ. V gave up 4 bases and J gave up 1 base; unmatched junction bases: 4. The CDR3 is CASSPPGQGNTEAFF. Written as DNA, the CDR3 is TGTGCCAGCAGCCCACCGGGACAGGGGAACACTGAAGCTTTCTTT.

This clonotype was observed at least ten times. The V and J genes are TRBV20-1 and TRBJ1-1; a weak D match, TRBD1 (5 bases). Looked up from germline, CDR1 is DFQATT and CDR2 is SNEGSKA (reference sequence). V was shortened by 6 bases and J by 0 bases, with 14 bases between the two germline ends. There are 14 residues in the CDR3. CDR3 region: CSARSQVVNTEAFF. CDR3 in DNA: TGCAGTGCCCGATCACAGGTGGTGAACACTGAAGCTTTCTTT.

V and J are TRBV28 and TRBJ1-1; D possibly corresponds to TRBD1 (5 bases). Trimming pared 3 bases from V and 3 bases from J, leaving 11 bases between. CDR1 is MDHEN and CDR2 is SYDVKM in the germline V gene. This CDR3 comprises 14 residues. The CDR3 bases are TGTGCCAGCAGTTTGCTGGGGACGGACACTGAAGCTTTCTTT. The encoded protein is CASSLLGTDTEAFF.

The sample holds a few counts of this clonotype. The rearrangement joins TRBV29-1 to TRBJ1-5; D gene unclear. The CDR3 runs 11 residues. Looked up from germline, CDR1 is SQVTM and CDR2 is ANQGSEA. Trimming stripped 4 bases from V and 4 bases from J, with 5 bases between. CDR3 sequence reads: CSVGGNQPQHF. The DNA for the CDR3 is TGCAGCGTTGGAGGGAATCAGCCCCAGCATTTT. Full variable domain (missing parts from reference TRBV29-1 and TRBJ1-5): SAVISQKPSRDICQRGTSLTIQCQVDSQVTMMFWYRQQPGQSLTLIATANQGSEATYESGFVIDKFPISRPNLTFSTLTVSNMSPEDSSIYLCSVGGNQPQHFGDGTRLSIL.

The chain joins TRBV5-1 to TRBJ1-5; 9 bases line up with TRBD1. The CDR3 is 14 amino acids. The trim removed 4 bases at V and 9 bases at J, leaving 8 bases unmatched. Germline lookup yields CDR1 SGHRS and CDR2 YFSETQ. In nucleotides, the CDR3 is TGCGCCAGCAGCCCTGGACAGGGGAATATGCCCCAGCATTTT. Encoded protein: CASSPGQGNMPQHF.

This clonotype was counted between two and nine times. The chain employs TRBV11-2 and TRBJ2-3; the D call may be TRBD1 or TRBD2 (5 bases each). CDR1 is SGHAT, CDR2 FQNNGV, per germline. The CDR3 runs to 11 residues. V dropped 6 bases and J dropped 5 bases, with 6 bases sitting between them. CDR3 DNA sequence: TGTGCCAGCAGGGGGGAAGATACGCAGTATTTT. Protein product: CASRGEDTQYF.

There are many counts of this clonotype. The V gene is TRBV24-1, the J gene TRBJ2-2; 12 bases map to TRBD1. The CDR3 totals 15 residues. Germline loops: CDR1 KGHDR, CDR2 SFDVKD. The CDR3 bases are TGTGCGGCGGGACAGGGGGCGCCTTACACCGGGGAGCTGTTTTTT. It specifies CAAGQGAPYTGELFF.